The subject of this entry is one T cell receptor beta chain. Its cognate antigen is unknown. Healthy HIV-negative adults with no recent acute infections or vaccinations were recruited as donors. This specimen belongs to a study of shared clonotypes between healthy human individuals. The V end was cut by 7 bases, the J end by 0 bases, with 16 bases between. Germline CDR1 is SGHNT and CDR2 is YYREEE (reference sequence). CDR3 length: 16 residues. It was at deep level that the assay was run. Produced via immunoSEQ multiplex PCR; TCRdb's table is partial and in-frame only. The sample comprises roughly 2.2 million clones, about nine tenths of which are singletons, and about 0.36% rests with the top ten. Whole-study results and caveats: Relative to their counterparts shared across all four donors, non-shared clonotypes exhibited diminished generation probabilities. It was anticipated that sequencing depth would influence how many clonotypes donors shared.

The genes are TRBV5-4 and TRBJ2-2, with D perhaps TRBD1 (6 bases). The material sequenced was naive CD4+ T cells from PBMCs. Sample subset: CD45RA+ positively selected. The sequence came from a man aged 18 to 35 in good health. Some clones in this sample may be carry-over from other donors' samples. The CDR3: CASRQGQLANTGELFF. CDR3 nucleotide sequence: TGTGCCAGCCGTCAGGGGCAGTTAGCGAACACCGGGGAGCTGTTTTTT.